This T cell receptor beta chain is from a study of CD8 T cells in ankylosing spondylitis. The germline gives CDR1 SGHRS, CDR2 YFSETQ. This CDR3 has 17 residues. V dropped 0 bases and J dropped 1; count of bases not matched to a gene: 7. This clonotype was picked up a small number of times. TCRdb used MiXCR to reprocess the 5' RACE reads, holding one entry per CDR3 protein. The repertoire holds 250,000 to 300,000 distinct CDR3 sequences, around 20% seen once, with 7.8% in the top ten. Material for sequencing was blood, either unsorted or a sorted T cell fraction (not recorded which). The clonotype comes from a male donor with ankylosing spondylitis or in good health (not recorded which). The V gene is TRBV5-1, the J gene TRBJ2-4, with TRBD2 identical over 7 bases. Written as DNA, the CDR3 is TGCGCCAGCAGCTTGGGGGCTAGCGGAGGGGCCAAAAACATTCAGTACTTC. Its translation is CASSLGASGGAKNIQYF.